This entry concerns a single T cell receptor (beta chain). The data originate from a study of blood T cell repertoires in COVID-19. V lost 0 bases, J lost 2 bases, and 8 bases stayed unmatched. CDR3 size: 16 residues. Germline CDR1 is SGDLS and CDR2 is YYNGEE. Per the authors' pipeline: The assay estimated nucleated cells by amplifying reference gene primers. TCRdb's table, derived via immunoSEQ multiplex PCR, lists solely in-frame clones and lacks some. V and J calls and clone size are given by that table; D and trimming were obtained from the DNA. The table includes some 50,000 clones, about 85% detected once.

V and J are TRBV9 and TRBJ2-7; the match to TRBD1 covers 7 bases. The receptor was isolated from a human donor in a cohort sampled during active COVID-19. Sequencing used peripheral blood. The CDR3 DNA follows: TGTGCCAGCAGCGTAGGTCCGGGACAGAGAGCCTACGAGCAGTACTTC. Its protein is CASSVGPGQRAYEQYF.